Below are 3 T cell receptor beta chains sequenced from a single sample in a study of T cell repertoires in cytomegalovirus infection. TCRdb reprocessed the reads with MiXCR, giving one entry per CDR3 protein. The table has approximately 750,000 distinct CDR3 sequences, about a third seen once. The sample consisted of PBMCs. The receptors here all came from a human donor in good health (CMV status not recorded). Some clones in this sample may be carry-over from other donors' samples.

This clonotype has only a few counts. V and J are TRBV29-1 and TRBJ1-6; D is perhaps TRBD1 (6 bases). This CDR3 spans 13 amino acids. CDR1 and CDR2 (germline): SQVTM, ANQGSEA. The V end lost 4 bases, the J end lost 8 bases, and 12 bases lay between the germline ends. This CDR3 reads CSVGSGVDSPLHF. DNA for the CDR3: TGCAGCGTTGGTTCAGGGGTTGATTCACCCCTCCACTTT.

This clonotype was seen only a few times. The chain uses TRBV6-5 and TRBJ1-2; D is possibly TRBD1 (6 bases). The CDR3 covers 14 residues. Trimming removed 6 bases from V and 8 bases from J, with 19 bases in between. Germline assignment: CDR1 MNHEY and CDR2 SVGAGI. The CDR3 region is CASRSSGQLGGYTF. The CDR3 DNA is TGTGCCAGCAGGTCTAGCGGACAGTTAGGCGGCTACACCTTC.

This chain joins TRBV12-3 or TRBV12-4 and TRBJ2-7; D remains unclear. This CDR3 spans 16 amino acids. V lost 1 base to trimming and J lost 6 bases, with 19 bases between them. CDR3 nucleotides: TGTGCCAGCAGTTTAGAGTTCCGATCCCCAAGGGTCGAGCAGTACTTC. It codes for CASSLEFRSPRVEQYF.